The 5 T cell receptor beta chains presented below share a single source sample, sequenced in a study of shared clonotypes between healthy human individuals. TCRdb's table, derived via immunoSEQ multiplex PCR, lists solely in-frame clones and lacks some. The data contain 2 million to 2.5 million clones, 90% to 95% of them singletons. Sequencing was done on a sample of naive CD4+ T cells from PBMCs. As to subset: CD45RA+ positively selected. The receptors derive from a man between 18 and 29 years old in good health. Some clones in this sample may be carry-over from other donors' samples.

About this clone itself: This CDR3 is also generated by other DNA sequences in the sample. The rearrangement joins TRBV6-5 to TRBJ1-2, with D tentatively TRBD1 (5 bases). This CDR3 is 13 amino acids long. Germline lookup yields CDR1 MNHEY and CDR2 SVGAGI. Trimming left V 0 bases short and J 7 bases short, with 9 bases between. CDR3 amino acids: CASSYSGEGGYTF. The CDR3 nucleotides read TGTGCCAGCAGTTACTCGGGGGAGGGTGGCTACACCTTC.

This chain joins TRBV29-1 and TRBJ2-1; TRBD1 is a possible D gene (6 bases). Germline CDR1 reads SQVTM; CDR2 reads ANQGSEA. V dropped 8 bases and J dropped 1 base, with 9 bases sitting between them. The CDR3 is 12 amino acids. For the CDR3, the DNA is TGCAGCCACAGGGAATCCTACAATGAGCAGTTCTTC. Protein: CSHRESYNEQFF.

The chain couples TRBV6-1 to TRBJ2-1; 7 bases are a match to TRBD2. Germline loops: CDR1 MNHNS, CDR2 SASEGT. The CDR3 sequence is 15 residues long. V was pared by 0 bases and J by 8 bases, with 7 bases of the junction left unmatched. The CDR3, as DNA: TGTGCCAGCAGTGAAGCGGGAGGGCCCTGGGATGAGCAGTTCTTC. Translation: CASSEAGGPWDEQFF.

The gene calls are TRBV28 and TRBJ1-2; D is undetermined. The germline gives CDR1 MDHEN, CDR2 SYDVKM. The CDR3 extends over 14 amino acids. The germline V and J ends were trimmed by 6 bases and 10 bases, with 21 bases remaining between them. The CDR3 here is CASSSPVGTASYTF. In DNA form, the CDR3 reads TGTGCCAGCAGCAGCCCCGTCGGTACAGCCTCCTACACCTTC.

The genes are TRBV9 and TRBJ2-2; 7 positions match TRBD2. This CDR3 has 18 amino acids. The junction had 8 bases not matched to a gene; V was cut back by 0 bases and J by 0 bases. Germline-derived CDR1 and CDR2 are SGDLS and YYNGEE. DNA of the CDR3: TGTGCCAGCAGCGTAGGGTTAGCGGGCCTGGCGAACACCGGGGAGCTGTTTTTT. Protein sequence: CASSVGLAGLANTGELFF.